These 21 T cell receptor beta chains originate from one sample sequenced in a study of T cells in Graves' hyperthyroidism and ophthalmopathy. TCR beta CDR3 regions were amplified from RNA transcripts. TCR CDR3 underwent first-round RT-PCR with the HTBI primer set. Via MiXCR, TCRdb re-called the multiplex PCR reads, giving one row per CDR3 protein. The data show about 260,000 distinct CDR3 sequences, approximately 21% seen once. The specimen sequenced was blood. These receptor sequences come from a man aged 25 to 45 with Graves' ophthalmopathy.

In this sample, this clonotype turned up a few times. This chain joins TRBV6-6 and TRBJ2-1; no definite D call. The CDR3 contains 13 residues. Trimming pared 2 bases from V and 12 bases from J, leaving 14 bases between. From germline, CDR1 is MNHNY and CDR2 SVGAGI (reference sequence). CDR3 residues: CASSYLLEYRQFF. The CDR3 DNA follows: TGTGCCAGCAGTTACCTGCTAGAATATCGGCAGTTCTTC.

The chain links TRBV9 to TRBJ2-5, with 10 positions matching TRBD2. The CDR3 loop spans 20 amino acids. V lost 0 bases to trimming and J lost 1 base; unmatched junction nucleotides: 15. The germline CDR1 and CDR2 sequences are SGDLS and YYNGEE. CDR3 residues: CASSVATGLAGVRGQETQYF. The CDR3 DNA is TGTGCCAGCAGCGTAGCTACGGGGCTAGCGGGAGTCCGGGGCCAAGAGACCCAGTACTTC.

The chain links TRBV7-9 to TRBJ1-5; 9 positions match TRBD1. V lost 5 bases and J lost 2; bases outside the gene matches: 4. CDR3 length equals 15 residues. The germline V gene encodes CDR1 SEHNR and CDR2 FQNEAQ (reference sequence). The CDR3 sequence: CASSAGQGGNQPQHF. CDR3 DNA: TGTGCCAGCAGCGCGGGACAGGGTGGCAATCAGCCCCAGCATTTT.

The rearrangement uses TRBV2 and TRBJ1-4; D unclear. Germline V gene data show CDR1 as SNHLY and CDR2 as FYNNEI. V lost 7 bases and J 8 bases, leaving 11 bases between the germline ends. CDR3 size: 12 residues. The CDR3 here is CASTQGGEKLFF. The CDR3 nucleotides are TGTGCCAGCACCCAAGGAGGGGAAAAACTGTTTTTT.

CDR3 loop: CAIAREDYEQYF. The CDR3 nucleotides are TGTGCCATCGCCAGAGAAGACTACGAGCAGTACTTC. The V gene is TRBV9, the J gene TRBJ2-7; D not resolved. CDR3 length equals 12 residues. V was trimmed by 9 bases and J by 3 bases, leaving 13 bases between them. CDR1 SGDLS and CDR2 YYNGEE come from the germline V gene. Full variable domain (missing parts from reference TRBV9 and TRBJ2-7): DSGVTQTPKHLITATGQRVTLRCSPRSGDLSVYWYQQSLDQGLQFLIQYYNGEERAKGNILERFSAQQFPDLHSELNLSSLELGDSALYFCAIAREDYEQYFGPGTRLTVT.

J is TRBJ1-5 and V is TRBV28; D possibly corresponds to TRBD1 (5 bases). Deletions cut 5 bases from V and 3 bases from J, with 20 bases between. This CDR3 is built from 17 residues. Germline V gene data show CDR1 as MDHEN and CDR2 as SYDVKM. The CDR3 spells CASSLLSSGIINQPQHF. For the CDR3, the DNA is TGTGCCAGCAGTCTCCTCTCTTCAGGGATTATCAATCAGCCCCAGCATTTT. The whole variable domain, remainder taken from reference TRBV28 and TRBJ1-5, is DVKVTQSSRYLVKRTGEKVFLECVQDMDHENMFWYRQDPGLGLRLIYFSYDVKMKEKGDIPEGYSVSREKKERFSLILESASTNQTSMYLCASSLLSSGIINQPQHFGDGTRLSIL.

This clonotype showed up just a few times. The chain is built from TRBV11-3 and TRBJ2-2; D is uncertain. Germline values: CDR1 SGHNT, CDR2 YENEEA. This CDR3 has 15 residues. V gave up 6 bases and J gave up 4 bases, with 15 bases separating them. The chain's CDR3 is CASSRGRSGTGELFF. In DNA, the CDR3 is TGTGCCAGCAGTCGAGGCAGGTCGGGCACCGGGGAGCTGTTTTTT.

There are a few counts of this clonotype. The gene calls are TRBV12-3 or TRBV12-4 and TRBJ1-1; D possibly corresponds to TRBD1 (6 bases). The V end was cut by 4 bases, the J end by 4 bases, with 13 bases between. The CDR3 has 14 amino acids. For the CDR3, the DNA is TGTGCCAGCAGTTCTACAGGACAGACCACTGAAGCTTTCTTT. Translation: CASSSTGQTTEAFF.

This chain uses TRBV6-1 with TRBJ1-2, with 7 bases that match TRBD1. The CDR3 length is 15 residues. Germline-derived CDR1 and CDR2 are MNHNS and SASEGT. J gave up 8 bases and V 5 bases, and 14 bases lay outside the gene matches. The CDR3 region has the DNA TGTGCCAGCAGTTTGGAGACCGGGACAGCTGGGGGCTACACCTTC. It yields the protein CASSLETGTAGGYTF.

Details on this clonotype: The CDR3 ends on some other residue instead of the conserved phenylalanine or tryptophan, so this is likely a read error. V is TRBV5-1 and J is TRBJ2-2; possible D gene TRBD1, 6 bases. CDR1 and CDR2 (germline): SGHRS, YFSETQ. The V and J ends lost 6 bases and 0 bases respectively, with 12 bases between them. CDR3 length: 15 amino acids. In DNA form, the CDR3 reads TGCGCCAGCACCTGGGCAGGGGCGAACACCGGGGAGCTGTTTTCT. Translated: CASTWAGANTGELFS.

The sample holds a few counts of this clonotype. This rearrangement joins TRBV6-1 to TRBJ1-1, with D possibly matching TRBD1 (5 bases). The length of the CDR3 is 13 residues. The V end lost 5 bases, the J end lost 7 bases, and 14 bases lay between the germline ends. Germline V CDR1 and CDR2: MNHNS, SASEGT. This CDR3 is CASSTQGRVEAFF. CDR3 nucleotide sequence: TGTGCCAGCAGTACCCAGGGACGAGTTGAAGCTTTCTTT.

V usage is TRBV9 and J usage is TRBJ2-4; 8 bases are a match to TRBD2. The CDR3 is made up of 14 amino acids. Germline assignment: CDR1 SGDLS and CDR2 YYNGEE. The V segment lost 3 bases and the J segment 8 bases; nucleotides outside the gene matches: 7. The CDR3 DNA reads TGTGCCAGCAGCGCTGGACTAGCCAGGGACATTCAGTACTTC. Its translation is CASSAGLARDIQYF.

This clonotype was observed at least ten times. The V and J genes are TRBV6-1 and TRBJ2-1; 9 bases are a match to TRBD1. V lost 2 bases, J lost 2 bases, and 4 bases stayed unmatched. The CDR3 has 16 amino acids. Germline CDR1 and CDR2: MNHNS and SASEGT. The CDR3 nucleotides are TGTGCCAGCAGTGAAAAGGACAGGGGAACCTACAATGAGCAGTTCTTC. It codes for CASSEKDRGTYNEQFF.

The table lists this clonotype with many counts. V is TRBV5-1 and J is TRBJ2-7; no clear D. Germline assignment: CDR1 SGHRS and CDR2 YFSETQ. Trimming took 3 bases from V and 2 from J, leaving 9 bases between them. This CDR3 has 13 residues. CDR3 sequence reads: CASSSDGAYEQYF. CDR3 nucleotides: TGCGCCAGCAGCTCGGACGGAGCCTACGAGCAGTACTTC.

This clonotype was counted between two and nine times. V usage is TRBV7-3 and J usage is TRBJ2-3; D is unclear. The CDR3 has 14 residues. Germline V gene sequence: CDR1 SGHTA, CDR2 FQGTGA. V lost 0 bases, J lost 2 bases, and 6 bases lay in between. The CDR3 coding sequence is TGTGCCAGCAGCTTAACGGGAACCACAGATACGCAGTATTTT. It specifies CASSLTGTTDTQYF.

This clonotype was seen only once. This may be a read error: a much more frequent sequence differs by one nucleotide. This is likely a read error, given that the CDR3 carries no conserved phenylalanine or tryptophan at its end. The V gene is TRBV24-1, the J gene TRBJ2-3; no clear D gene. CDR1 and CDR2 from the germline V gene are KGHDR and SFDVKD. CDR3 size: 12 residues. Trimming pared 5 bases from V and 6 bases from J, leaving 8 bases between. CDR3 sequence: CATSGQTDTQYS. DNA for the CDR3: TGTGCCACCAGTGGCCAGACCGATACGCAGTATTCT.

This clonotype appeared many times. The V gene is TRBV20-1, the J gene TRBJ2-1, with 9 bases identical to TRBD2. V dropped 1 base and J dropped 9; count of bases not matched to a gene: 13. Germline V gives CDR1 DFQATT, CDR2 SNEGSKA (reference sequence). The CDR3 has 16 residues. CDR3 bases: TGCAGTGCTAGAGTAGTTAGCGGGAGTTGGGGGGCTGAGCAGTTCTTC. Its translation is CSARVVSGSWGAEQFF.

This chain connects TRBV6-6 to TRBJ2-3; 8 bases fit TRBD1. Germline V lookup: CDR1 MNHNY, CDR2 SVGAGI (reference sequence). This CDR3 comprises 15 residues. V shed 2 bases, J shed 5 bases, and the junction held 6 bases outside the gene matches. The CDR3 DNA reads as TGTGCCAGCAGTTACCTGGACAGGGACAAAGATACGCAGTATTTT. This codes for CASSYLDRDKDTQYF.

V is TRBV7-6 and J is TRBJ1-4, with D unresolved. V shed 5 bases and J shed 5 bases, with 12 bases lying between them. Germline V CDR1 and CDR2: SGHVS, FNYEAQ. The CDR3 totals 14 residues. The CDR3 DNA follows: TGTGCCAGCAGCCCCAACCCGGTCAATGAAAAACTGTTTTTT. This codes for CASSPNPVNEKLFF.

The chain combines TRBV5-1 with TRBJ2-1, with no clear D. The germline V gene encodes CDR1 SGHRS and CDR2 YFSETQ. The V end lost 0 bases, the J end lost 11 bases, and 15 bases lay between the germline ends. The CDR3 consists of 14 residues. DNA of the CDR3: TGCGCCAGCAGCTTGGCCGTTGGCAACTCTAAGCAGTTCTTC. It codes for CASSLAVGNSKQFF.

This clonotype was seen many times. The J gene is TRBJ1-2, the V gene TRBV11-2; the D is unclear. The CDR3 extends over 13 amino acids. The germline V and J ends were trimmed by 0 bases and 5 bases, with 7 bases remaining between them. The germline V gene encodes CDR1 SGHAT and CDR2 FQNNGV. The CDR3 loop is CASSLDGKYGYTF. The CDR3 DNA sequence: TGTGCCAGCAGCTTAGATGGGAAGTATGGCTACACCTTC.